There are many counts of the clone carrying this T cell receptor beta chain. Sample time point: persistent/refractory GD, antithyroid drugs over 5 years with positive TRAb. Extracted PBMC RNA gave rise to the TCR library. Through Arm-PCR of CDR3 regions and iRepertoire HTBI primers, TCR beta libraries were built. From the multiplex PCR reads, TCRdb called clonotypes with MiXCR, one entry per CDR3 protein. The data show roughly 300,000 distinct CDR3 sequences, around a fifth seen once. The data belong to a study of regulatory T cells in long-lasting Graves disease. About the study: Persistent cases took antithyroid drugs over 5 years and stayed TSH receptor antibody positive.

The source of this sequence is a female donor with Graves disease. Here the sequenced sample was peripheral blood mononuclear cells (PBMCs), taken when the disease was refractory, from a patient treated with antithyroid drugs.

CDR3 loop: CSAPNYGYTF. The CDR3 DNA follows: TGCAGTGCTCCGAACTATGGCTACACCTTC. The chain employs TRBV20-1 and TRBJ1-2; D ambiguous. This CDR3 comprises 10 residues. Trimming took 5 bases from V and 2 from J, leaving 3 bases between them. Germline V gives CDR1 DFQATT, CDR2 SNEGSKA (reference sequence).